This TCR beta chain was observed in a study of shared clonotypes between healthy human individuals. Regarding the study as a whole: Deeper or shallower sequencing was expected to change how clonotypes are shared among donors.

This clone was found once. The antigen remains undetermined. The donors were all Caucasian adults (living in Nashville, Tennessee). The protocol was immunoSEQ multiplex PCR, while the TCRdb copy is restricted to in-frame clones and leaves out a portion. The sample carries more than 2,000,000 clones, more than 85% recorded once. The V gene lost 4 bases and the J gene lost 5 bases, with 15 bases spanning the gap. This CDR3 comprises 14 residues. CDR1 is MDHEN and CDR2 is SYDVKM in the germline V gene. The specimen was naive CD4+ T cells from PBMCs. Documented subset: CD45RA+ positively selected. The chain combines TRBV28 with TRBJ2-7; D is perhaps TRBD1 or TRBD2 (5 bases each). This clonotype was obtained from a man younger than 35 in good health. Some clones in this sample may be carry-over from other donors' samples. CDR3 protein: CASSSRGPPDEQYF. The CDR3 DNA is TGTGCCAGCAGTTCCCGGGGCCCCCCGGACGAGCAGTACTTC.